Following are 20 T cell receptor beta chains from one sample sequenced in a study of regulatory T cells in long-lasting Graves disease. Time point reported: persistent/refractory GD, antithyroid drugs over 5 years with positive TRAb. Preparation of the TCR library used RNA extracted from PBMCs. Libraries of TCR beta came from iRepertoire HTBI primers plus Arm-PCR of CDR3 regions. TCRdb independently ran MiXCR on the multiplex PCR reads; one entry per CDR3 protein. The sample holds hundreds of thousands of distinct CDR3 sequences, around a fifth seen once. The source material was peripheral blood mononuclear cells (PBMCs), sampled when the disease was refractory, from a patient treated with antithyroid drugs. The receptors were gathered from a female donor with Graves disease.

The DNA for the CDR3 is TGCAGTGCTAGAGAAGGTGGTTGGGGACAGGGAAATCAGCCCCAGCATTTT. Translation gives CSAREGGWGQGNQPQHF. This chain connects TRBV20-1 to TRBJ1-5; 9 bases are shared with TRBD1. Trimming at V came to 0 bases and at J to 4 bases, leaving 10 bases not matched to a gene. Per the germline V gene, CDR1 is DFQATT and CDR2 is SNEGSKA (reference sequence). The CDR3 sequence is 17 residues long.

A remark on this clonotype: Mismatch with germline at one junction end may stem from a read error. The chain carries TRBV19 and TRBJ2-2, with D possibly matching TRBD2 (7 bases). CDR1 is LNHDA and CDR2 is SQIVND in the germline V gene (reference sequence). CDR3 length: 17 residues. The CDR3 DNA is TGTGCCAGTAGTAGCGGCGGGGGCGCGCCGAACACCGGGGAGCTGTCTTTT. This translates into CASSSGGGAPNTGELSF.

This clonotype was detected many times. The chain joins TRBV20-1 to TRBJ1-6; D uncertain. The CDR3 sequence is 16 residues long. V was shortened by 1 base and J by 10 bases, with 20 bases between the two germline ends. Germline CDR1 and CDR2: DFQATT and SNEGSKA (reference sequence). CDR3 loop: CSARVSRERERSPLHF. Written as DNA, the CDR3 is TGCAGTGCTAGAGTCAGTAGGGAAAGGGAACGATCACCCCTCCACTTT.

The sample holds many counts of this clonotype. The rearrangement links TRBV6-5 to TRBJ2-5; tentatively, D is TRBD1 or TRBD2 (5 bases each). CDR3 length equals 13 residues. Germline CDR1 and CDR2: MNHEY and SVGAGI. V lost 2 bases, J lost 5 bases, and 9 bases lay in between. CDR3 loop: CASSYRDGETQYF. The DNA of the CDR3 is TGTGCCAGCAGTTACCGGGACGGGGAGACCCAGTACTTC.

This clonotype was detected ten times or more. The chain has TRBV7-3 and TRBJ2-5; D call uncertain. The CDR3 consists of 12 residues. The germline V gene has CDR1 SGHTA and CDR2 FQGTGA. V shed 4 bases and J shed 7 bases, with 10 bases lying between them. The CDR3 nucleotides are TGTGCCAGCAGCTCTACCCGAGGGACCCAGTACTTC. Translation gives CASSSTRGTQYF.

In this sample, this clonotype turned up a few times. This chain connects TRBV6-1 to TRBJ2-5, with D hard to call. V lost 7 bases and J lost 2, with 11 bases in between. The CDR3 has 13 residues. The germline V gene encodes CDR1 MNHNS and CDR2 SASEGT. This chain's CDR3 is CASTPPSQETQYF. The DNA for the CDR3 is TGTGCCAGCACCCCGCCGAGTCAAGAGACCCAGTACTTC.

The rearrangement uses TRBV20-1 and TRBJ2-7; 7 nucleotides agree with TRBD2. Germline assignment: CDR1 DFQATT and CDR2 SNEGSKA (reference sequence). J lost 6 bases, V lost 3 bases, and 2 bases had no gene match. The CDR3 has 11 residues. The CDR3 region is CSASPGGEQYF. CDR3 DNA sequence: TGCAGTGCTAGTCCGGGGGGCGAGCAGTACTTC.

The chain has TRBV4-3 and TRBJ2-3; maybe TRBD1 (5 bases). The V gene lost 0 bases and the J gene lost 8 bases, with 18 bases spanning the gap. CDR1 and CDR2 from the germline V gene are LGHNA and YSLEER. The CDR3 sequence is 16 residues long. Here the CDR3 reads CASSQDQGYGGSTQYF. The CDR3 DNA reads as TGCGCCAGCAGCCAAGATCAGGGCTATGGTGGCAGTACGCAGTATTTT.

This clonotype came up many times. CDR3 residues: CASSLVSGAPEAFF. The DNA for the CDR3 is TGTGCCAGCAGCTTAGTTTCAGGGGCACCTGAAGCTTTCTTT. This chain joins TRBV7-2 and TRBJ1-1, with TRBD1 as a possible D gene (6 bases). Germline CDR1 SGHTA, CDR2 FQGNSA. This CDR3 comprises 14 residues. The ends were cut back, 1 base at V and 6 bases at J, with 12 bases in the middle. Supplemented by reference TRBV7-2 and TRBJ1-1, the full variable domain reads GAGVSQSPSNKVTEKGKDVELRCDPISGHTALYWYRQSLGQGLEFLIYFQGNSAPDKSGLPSDRFSAERTGGSVSTLTIQRTQQEDSAVYLCASSLVSGAPEAFFGQGTRLTVV.

This clonotype has a handful of counts. The chain is built from TRBV7-2 and TRBJ2-7, with D possibly being TRBD1 or TRBD2 (5 bases each). The germline gives CDR1 SGHTA, CDR2 FQGNSA. This CDR3 has 15 amino acids. The ends were cut back, 1 base at V and 2 bases at J, with 12 bases in the middle. In nucleotides, the CDR3 is TGTGCCAGCAGCTTAGGGGACGGGACGACCTACGAGCAGTACTTC. Translated, it gives CASSLGDGTTYEQYF.

This rearrangement joins TRBV20-1 to TRBJ2-1; possible D gene TRBD2, 7 bases. V shed 4 bases and J shed 3 bases, with 16 bases lying between them. Per the germline V gene, CDR1 is DFQATT and CDR2 is SNEGSKA (reference sequence). The CDR3 is 15 amino acids. The CDR3 is CSATGAGAIYNEQFF. CDR3 bases: TGCAGTGCTACCGGGGCGGGGGCCATCTACAATGAGCAGTTCTTC.

The chain links TRBV30 to TRBJ1-6, with D possibly matching TRBD1 (5 bases). The V and J ends lost 3 bases and 5 bases respectively, with 8 bases between them. The germline V gene has CDR1 GTSNPN and CDR2 SVGIG (reference sequence). The CDR3 extends over 13 amino acids. The CDR3 sequence: CAWSGADNSPLHF. The CDR3 coding sequence is TGTGCCTGGAGCGGGGCAGATAATTCACCCCTCCACTTT.

The rearrangement links TRBV20-1 to TRBJ2-6; TRBD2 is a possible D gene (5 bases). Trimming removed 6 bases at V and 0 bases at J, with 18 bases between. Germline lookup yields CDR1 DFQATT and CDR2 SNEGSKA (reference sequence). The CDR3 consists of 17 residues. DNA for the CDR3: TGCAGTGCCCACCGAGGCGGGTACGTCTCTGGGGCCAACGTCCTGACTTTC. It codes for CSAHRGGYVSGANVLTF.

The chain has TRBV18 and TRBJ1-1; D gene ambiguous. The germline V and J ends were trimmed by 1 base and 3 bases, with 6 bases remaining between them. CDR3 length: 13 residues. Germline CDR1 and CDR2: KGHSH and LQKENI. As DNA, the CDR3 is TGTGCCAGCTCACCACTTGAGGACACTGAAGCTTTCTTT. Residues: CASSPLEDTEAFF.

At least ten counts were recorded for this clonotype. The V call is TRBV11-2, the J call TRBJ1-2, with 9 bases fitting TRBD1. The CDR3 consists of 13 residues. V was pared by 5 bases and J by 8 bases, with 6 bases of the junction left unmatched. Per germline, CDR1 SGHAT and CDR2 FQNNGV. The DNA for the CDR3 is TGTGCCAGCAGCCCCGGGACAGGGAGAGGCTACACCTTC. It encodes CASSPGTGRGYTF.

This clonotype has a count of ten or more. V is TRBV6-1 and J is TRBJ2-7; tentatively, D is TRBD2 (6 bases). The V end was cut by 6 bases, the J end by 1 base, with 16 bases between. Per germline, CDR1 MNHNS and CDR2 SASEGT. The CDR3 is 15 residues long. CDR3 in DNA: TGTGCCAGCAGCTCCGGGACTGAGTCTTCCTACGAGCAGTACTTC. Its translation is CASSSGTESSYEQYF.

The V call is TRBV30, the J call TRBJ1-6; a weak D match, TRBD1 (5 bases). With 5 bases removed from V and 5 bases from J, the gap between germline ends came to 10 bases. CDR1 and CDR2 from the germline V gene are GTSNPN and SVGIG (reference sequence). The CDR3 consists of 13 residues. CDR3 region: CAWGDVNNSPLHF. CDR3 DNA: TGTGCCTGGGGGGACGTGAATAATTCACCCCTCCACTTT.

This clonotype showed up many times. The V gene is TRBV28, the J gene TRBJ1-1; the D is unclear. CDR3 length: 13 residues. The germline V gene has CDR1 MDHEN and CDR2 SYDVKM. V dropped 6 bases and J dropped 1 base, with 9 bases sitting between them. CDR3 residues: CASSLVGNTEAFF. CDR3 coding DNA: TGTGCCAGCAGCCTGGTAGGGAACACTGAAGCTTTCTTT.

This clonotype has ten or more counts. This sequence joins TRBV7-9 and TRBJ2-5, with a tentative D call TRBD2 (6 bases). Germline values: CDR1 SEHNR, CDR2 FQNEAQ (reference sequence). This CDR3 is 15 amino acids long. V lost 5 bases and J lost 2, with 15 bases in between. The CDR3 loop is CASSPRGAGQETQYF. The CDR3 DNA is TGTGCCAGCAGCCCACGCGGGGCAGGGCAAGAGACCCAGTACTTC. The variable domain in full, with the rest retrieved from reference TRBV7-9 and TRBJ2-5, is DTGVSQNPRHKITKRGQNVTFRCDPISEHNRLYWYRQTLGQGPEFLTYFQNEAQLEKSRLLSDRFSAERPKGSFSTLEIQRTEQGDSAMYLCASSPRGAGQETQYFGPGTRLLVL.

This clonotype has ten or more counts. The rearrangement uses TRBV6-1 and TRBJ1-2; D is ambiguous. CDR1 and CDR2 from the germline V gene are MNHNS and SASEGT. With 7 bases removed from V and 8 bases from J, the gap between germline ends came to 14 bases. This CDR3 region has 12 residues. The CDR3 DNA is TGTGCCAGCAAGACGGGAGTGGGGGGCTACACCTTC. Protein product: CASKTGVGGYTF.